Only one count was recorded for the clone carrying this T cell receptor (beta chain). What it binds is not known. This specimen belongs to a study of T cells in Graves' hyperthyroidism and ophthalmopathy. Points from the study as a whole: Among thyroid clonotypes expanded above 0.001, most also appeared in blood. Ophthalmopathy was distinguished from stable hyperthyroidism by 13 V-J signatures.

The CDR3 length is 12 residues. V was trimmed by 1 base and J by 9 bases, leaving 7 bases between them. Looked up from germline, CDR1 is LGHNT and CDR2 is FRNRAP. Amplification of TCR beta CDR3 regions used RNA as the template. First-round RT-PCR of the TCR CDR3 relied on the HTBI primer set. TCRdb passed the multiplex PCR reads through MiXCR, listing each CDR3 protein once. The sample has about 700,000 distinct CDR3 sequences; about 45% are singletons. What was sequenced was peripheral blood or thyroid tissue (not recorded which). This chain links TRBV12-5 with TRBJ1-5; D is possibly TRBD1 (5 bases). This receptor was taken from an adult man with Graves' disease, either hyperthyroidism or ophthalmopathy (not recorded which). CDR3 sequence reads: CASGLDRPPQHF. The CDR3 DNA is TGTGCTAGTGGTTTGGACAGGCCGCCCCAGCATTTT.